This TCR beta chain was sequenced in a study of T cell repertoires in cytomegalovirus infection. Whole-study context: Public signatures in TCR beta pointed to CMV infection and matching HLA type.

This clonotype was seen a handful of times. Its antigen is not known. Study-wide results and limits: CMV-specific TCR beta clonotypes restricted by HLA-C dominated the ex vivo response. Summed frequency of public TCR beta families distinguished CMV carriers with the relevant HLA.

TCRdb fed the reads into MiXCR, producing one record per CDR3 protein. Of 150,000 to 200,000 distinct CDR3 sequences detected, 28% appear once; the ten largest clones hold roughly 31%. Per the germline V gene, CDR1 is LGHNA and CDR2 is YNFKEQ. This CDR3 region has 18 residues. The V segment lost 0 bases and the J segment 5 bases; nucleotides outside the gene matches: 9. This clonotype originated in a human donor in good health (CMV status not recorded). Some clones in this sample may be carry-over from other donors' samples. Sequencing input: PBMCs. This chain links TRBV4-2 with TRBJ2-5, with 13 bases matching TRBD2. The CDR3 here is CASSQESSSTSGGETQYF. The CDR3 bases are TGTGCCAGCAGCCAAGAATCGTCTTCGACTAGCGGGGGGGAGACCCAGTACTTC.